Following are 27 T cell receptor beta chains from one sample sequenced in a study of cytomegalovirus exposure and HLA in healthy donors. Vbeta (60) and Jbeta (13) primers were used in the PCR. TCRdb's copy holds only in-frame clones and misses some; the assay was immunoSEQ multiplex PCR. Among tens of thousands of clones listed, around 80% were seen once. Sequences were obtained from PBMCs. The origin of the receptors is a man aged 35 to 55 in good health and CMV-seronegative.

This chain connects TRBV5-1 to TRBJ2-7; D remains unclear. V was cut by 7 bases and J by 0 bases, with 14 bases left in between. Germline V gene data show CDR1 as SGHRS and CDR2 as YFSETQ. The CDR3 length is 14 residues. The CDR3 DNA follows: TGCGCCAGCTTAAATGGAGATTCCTCCTACGAGCAGTACTTC. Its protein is CASLNGDSSYEQYF.

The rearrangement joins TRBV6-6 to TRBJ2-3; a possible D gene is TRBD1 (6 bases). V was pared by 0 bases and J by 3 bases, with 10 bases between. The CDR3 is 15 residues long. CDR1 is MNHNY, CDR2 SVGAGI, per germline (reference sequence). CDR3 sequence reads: CASSYSAQGTDTQYF. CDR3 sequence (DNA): TGTGCCAGCAGTTACTCCGCCCAGGGGACAGATACGCAGTATTTT.

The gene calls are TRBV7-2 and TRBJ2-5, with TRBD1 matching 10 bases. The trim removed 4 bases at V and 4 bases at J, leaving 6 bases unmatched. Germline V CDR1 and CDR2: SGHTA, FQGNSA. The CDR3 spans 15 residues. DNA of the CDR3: TGTGCCAGCAGCTACCGCCGGGACAGGGGAGAGACCCAGTACTTC. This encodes CASSYRRDRGETQYF.

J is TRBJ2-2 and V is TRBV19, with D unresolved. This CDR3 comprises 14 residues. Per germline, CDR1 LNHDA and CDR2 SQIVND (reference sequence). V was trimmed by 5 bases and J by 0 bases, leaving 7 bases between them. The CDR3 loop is CASSFRANTGELFF. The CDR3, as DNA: TGTGCCAGTAGTTTCCGGGCGAACACCGGGGAGCTGTTTTTT.

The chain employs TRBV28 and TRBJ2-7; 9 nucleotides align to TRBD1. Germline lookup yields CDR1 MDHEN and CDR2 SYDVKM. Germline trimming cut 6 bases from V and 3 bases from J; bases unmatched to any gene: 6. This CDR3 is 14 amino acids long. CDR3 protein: CASSEGQGGYEQYF. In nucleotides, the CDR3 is TGTGCCAGCAGCGAGGGACAGGGAGGCTACGAGCAGTACTTC.

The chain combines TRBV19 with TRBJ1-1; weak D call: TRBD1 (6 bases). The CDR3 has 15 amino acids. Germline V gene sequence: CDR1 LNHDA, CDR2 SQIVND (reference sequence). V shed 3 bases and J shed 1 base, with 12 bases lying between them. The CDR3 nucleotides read TGTGCCAGTAGTATGGCGGCCAGGGGGAACACTGAAGCTTTCTTT. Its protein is CASSMAARGNTEAFF.

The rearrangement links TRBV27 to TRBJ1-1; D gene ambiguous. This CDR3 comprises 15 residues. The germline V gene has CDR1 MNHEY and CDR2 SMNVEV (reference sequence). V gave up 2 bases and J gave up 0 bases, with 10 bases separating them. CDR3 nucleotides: TGTGCCAGCAGTTTAAACCCAGGTATGAACACTGAAGCTTTCTTT. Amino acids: CASSLNPGMNTEAFF.

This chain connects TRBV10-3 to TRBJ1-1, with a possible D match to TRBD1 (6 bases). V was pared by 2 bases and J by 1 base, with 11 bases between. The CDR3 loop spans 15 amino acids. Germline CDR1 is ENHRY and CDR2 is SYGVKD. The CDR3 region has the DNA TGTGCCATCAGTGAGGCGGGGGGGGCGAACACTGAAGCTTTCTTT. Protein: CAISEAGGANTEAFF.

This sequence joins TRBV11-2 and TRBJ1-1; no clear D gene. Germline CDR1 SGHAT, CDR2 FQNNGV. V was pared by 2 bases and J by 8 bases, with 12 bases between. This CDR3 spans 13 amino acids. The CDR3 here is CASSLITRGEAFF. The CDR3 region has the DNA TGTGCCAGCAGCTTAATAACCCGGGGAGAAGCTTTCTTT.

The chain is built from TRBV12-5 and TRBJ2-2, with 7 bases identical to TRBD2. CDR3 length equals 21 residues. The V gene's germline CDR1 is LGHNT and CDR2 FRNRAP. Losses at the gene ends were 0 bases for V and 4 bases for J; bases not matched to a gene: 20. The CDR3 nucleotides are TGTGCTAGTGGTTTGGTAGCCCCACGGTATAGCGGGCCCTTGGGCACCGGGGAGCTGTTTTTT. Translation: CASGLVAPRYSGPLGTGELFF.

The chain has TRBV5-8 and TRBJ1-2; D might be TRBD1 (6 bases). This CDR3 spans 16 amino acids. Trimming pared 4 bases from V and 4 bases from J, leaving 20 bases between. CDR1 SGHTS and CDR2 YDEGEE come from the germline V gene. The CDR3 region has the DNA TGTGCCAGCAGCCTCGGACAGAATCTCAGAGGCTATGGCTACACCTTC. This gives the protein CASSLGQNLRGYGYTF.

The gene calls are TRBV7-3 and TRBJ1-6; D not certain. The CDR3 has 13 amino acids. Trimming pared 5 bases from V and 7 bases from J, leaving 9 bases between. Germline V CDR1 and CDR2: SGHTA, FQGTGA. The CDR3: CASSPAGNSPLHF. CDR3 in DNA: TGTGCCAGCAGCCCCGCGGGGAATTCACCCCTCCACTTT.

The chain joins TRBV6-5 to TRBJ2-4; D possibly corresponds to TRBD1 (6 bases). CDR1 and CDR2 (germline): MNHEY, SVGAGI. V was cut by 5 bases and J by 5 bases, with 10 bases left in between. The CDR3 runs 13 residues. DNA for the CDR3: TGTGCCAGCAGTGGGTGGACAGAAAACATTCAGTACTTC. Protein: CASSGWTENIQYF.

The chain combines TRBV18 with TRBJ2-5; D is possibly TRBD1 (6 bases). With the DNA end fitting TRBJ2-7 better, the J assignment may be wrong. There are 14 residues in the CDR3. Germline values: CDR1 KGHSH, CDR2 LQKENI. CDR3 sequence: CASSLQGITYEQYF. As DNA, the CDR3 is TGTGCCAGCTCTCTTCAGGGGATTACCTACGAGCAGTACTTC.

The DNA of the CDR3 is TGTGCCAGCCACGTCGGGAAGGGTGACTACAATGAGCAGTTCTTC. The encoded protein is CASHVGKGDYNEQFF. The chain joins TRBV27 to TRBJ2-1; maybe TRBD2 (5 bases). V lost 8 bases and J 3 bases, leaving 17 bases between the germline ends. Germline V gene lookup returns CDR1 MNHEY and CDR2 SMNVEV (reference sequence). The CDR3 sequence is 15 residues long.

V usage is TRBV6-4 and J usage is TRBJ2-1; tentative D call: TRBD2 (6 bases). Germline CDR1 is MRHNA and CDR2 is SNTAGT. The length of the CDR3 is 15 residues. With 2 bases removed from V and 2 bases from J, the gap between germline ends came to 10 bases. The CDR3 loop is CASSDGGAPYNEQFF. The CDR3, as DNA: TGTGCCAGCAGTGACGGAGGGGCCCCCTACAATGAGCAGTTCTTC.

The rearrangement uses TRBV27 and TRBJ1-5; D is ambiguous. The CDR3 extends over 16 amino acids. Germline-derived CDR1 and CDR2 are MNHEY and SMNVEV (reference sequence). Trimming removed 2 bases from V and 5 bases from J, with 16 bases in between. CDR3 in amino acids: CASSLRRVGLDQPQHF. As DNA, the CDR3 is TGTGCCAGCAGTTTAAGGCGGGTGGGATTGGATCAGCCCCAGCATTTT.

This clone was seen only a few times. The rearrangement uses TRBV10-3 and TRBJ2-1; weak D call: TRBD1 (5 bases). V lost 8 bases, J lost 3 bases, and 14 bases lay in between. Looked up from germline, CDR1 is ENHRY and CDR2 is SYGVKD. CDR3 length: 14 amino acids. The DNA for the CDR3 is TGTGCCATCGCCGTTGGACAACGCTACAATGAGCAGTTCTTC. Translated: CAIAVGQRYNEQFF.

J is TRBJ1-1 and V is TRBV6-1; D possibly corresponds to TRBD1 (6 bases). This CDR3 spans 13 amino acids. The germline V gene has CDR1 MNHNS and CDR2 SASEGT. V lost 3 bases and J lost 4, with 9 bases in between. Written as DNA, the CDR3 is TGTGCCAGCAGTGATCAAGGGGGCACTGAAGCTTTCTTT. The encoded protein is CASSDQGGTEAFF.

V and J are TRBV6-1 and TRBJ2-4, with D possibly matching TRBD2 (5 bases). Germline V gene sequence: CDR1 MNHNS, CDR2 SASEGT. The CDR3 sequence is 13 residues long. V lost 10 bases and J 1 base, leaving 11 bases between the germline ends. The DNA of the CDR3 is TGTGCCACCGAAGCGGAGGCCAAAAACATTCAGTACTTC. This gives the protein CATEAEAKNIQYF.

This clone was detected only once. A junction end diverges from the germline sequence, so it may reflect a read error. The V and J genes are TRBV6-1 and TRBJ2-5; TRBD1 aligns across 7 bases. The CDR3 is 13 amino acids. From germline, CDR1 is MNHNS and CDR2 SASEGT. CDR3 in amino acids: CASRDRDQEIQYF. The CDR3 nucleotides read TGTGCCAGCAGAGACAGGGACCAAGAGATCCAGTACTTC.

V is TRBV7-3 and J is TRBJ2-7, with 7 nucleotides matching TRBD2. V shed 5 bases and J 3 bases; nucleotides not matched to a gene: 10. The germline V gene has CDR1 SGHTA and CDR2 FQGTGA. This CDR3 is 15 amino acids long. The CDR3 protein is CASSRGVGEGYEQYF. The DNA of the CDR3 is TGTGCCAGCAGCCGGGGGGTCGGGGAGGGCTACGAGCAGTACTTC.

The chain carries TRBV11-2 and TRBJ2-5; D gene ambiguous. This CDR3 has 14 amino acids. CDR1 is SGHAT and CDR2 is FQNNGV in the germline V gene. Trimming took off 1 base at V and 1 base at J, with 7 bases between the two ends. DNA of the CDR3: TGTGCCAGCAGCTTAGGGTTCGGCCAAGAGACCCAGTACTTC. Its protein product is CASSLGFGQETQYF.

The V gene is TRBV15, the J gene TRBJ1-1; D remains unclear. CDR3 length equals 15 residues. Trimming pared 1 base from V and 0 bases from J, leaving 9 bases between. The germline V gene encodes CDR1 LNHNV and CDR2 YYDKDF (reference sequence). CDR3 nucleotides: TGTGCCACCAGCAGAGCAAGCTTCATGAACACTGAAGCTTTCTTT. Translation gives CATSRASFMNTEAFF.

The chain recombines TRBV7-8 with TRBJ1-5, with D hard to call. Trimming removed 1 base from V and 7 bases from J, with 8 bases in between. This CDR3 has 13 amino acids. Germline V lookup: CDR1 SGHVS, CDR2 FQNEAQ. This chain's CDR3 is CASSLDVGQPQHF. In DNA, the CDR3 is TGTGCCAGCAGCTTAGATGTCGGGCAGCCCCAGCATTTT.

The CDR3 nucleotides are TGTGCCAGCAGTTTAAACGGACTAGCGGGAGGGTTCGATGAGCAGTTCTTC. This encodes CASSLNGLAGGFDEQFF. This chain connects TRBV28 to TRBJ2-1; TRBD2 aligns across 15 bases. The CDR3 consists of 17 residues. With V trimmed by 2 bases and J by 8 bases, 7 bases remained unmatched. In germline, CDR1 is MDHEN, CDR2 SYDVKM.

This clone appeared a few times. The CDR3 loop is CASRAVGVTGELFF. Here the CDR3 DNA reads TGTGCCAGTAGGGCGGTGGGAGTCACCGGGGAGCTGTTTTTT. This chain joins TRBV6-5 and TRBJ2-2; tentatively, D is TRBD2 (5 bases). The CDR3 runs to 14 residues. V was pared by 9 bases and J by 4 bases, with 15 bases between. Germline-derived CDR1 and CDR2 are MNHEY and SVGAGI.